What follows describes a single T cell receptor beta chain. Its antigen is not identified. This entry is derived from a study of shared clonotypes between healthy human individuals. Study as a whole: For every donor, three CD4 naive, three CD4 memory, two CD8 naive and one CD8 memory plates were used. Study observations and caveats: Inspection by rarefaction showed sorted-subset sequencing to be incomplete despite large depth. Naive subsets tended to show greater estimated richness than memory subsets. Clonotype sharing among donors was expected to depend on sequencing depth.

CD45RO-negative, CCR7-selected cells formed the naive CD8 fraction, which excluded terminally differentiated effector memory CD45RA+ cells. Here immunoSEQ multiplex PCR was the method, and the copy in TCRdb shows in-frame clones only, minus some. The sample contains some 2 million clones, roughly 95% of which appear only once. The receptor was derived from a man younger than 35 in good health. The material sequenced was naive CD8+ T cells sorted from blood.

The CDR3 here is CASSLGDANSYEQYF. The CDR3 DNA reads as TGCGCCAGCAGCTTGGGGGACGCTAACTCCTACGAGCAGTACTTC. The rearrangement joins TRBV5-1 to TRBJ2-5; D tentatively fits TRBD1 or TRBD2 (5 bases each). Gene TRBJ2-7 matches the end of the DNA better, so the J call may be wrong. The germline gives CDR1 SGHRS, CDR2 YFSETQ. This CDR3 spans 15 amino acids.